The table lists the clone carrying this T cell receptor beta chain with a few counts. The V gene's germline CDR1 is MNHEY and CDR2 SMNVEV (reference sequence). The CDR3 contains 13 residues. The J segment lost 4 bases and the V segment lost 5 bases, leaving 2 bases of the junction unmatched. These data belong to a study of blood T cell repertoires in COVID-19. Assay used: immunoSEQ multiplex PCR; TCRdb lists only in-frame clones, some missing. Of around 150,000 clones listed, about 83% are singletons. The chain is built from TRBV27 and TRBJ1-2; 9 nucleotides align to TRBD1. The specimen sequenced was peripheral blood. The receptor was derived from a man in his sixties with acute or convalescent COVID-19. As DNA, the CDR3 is TGTGCCAGCAGTGCGGGACAGGGCTATGGCTACACCTTC. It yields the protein CASSAGQGYGYTF.